This T cell receptor (beta chain) originates from a study of T cell responses to AZD1222 COVID-19 vaccine. Study-wide findings and caveats: Close to half of spike-specific TCRs reportedly recognize unmutated variant regions. Seropositive AZD1222 recipients at baseline numbered only 6 or 7. Clonal diversity may have been underestimated in mostly white British donors.

Second-dose timings of about 4 or about 12 weeks were pooled. The method was immunoSEQ multiplex PCR; TCRdb's version includes in-frame clones alone and lacks a portion of them. Of around 150,000 clones in the sample, 80% to 95% were seen once. This clone was detected once. The antigen is unknown. A junction end diverges from the germline sequence, so it may reflect a read error. The sequenced sample was peripheral blood, obtained 28 days after the second AZD1222 dose. This sequence originates from an adult who received the AZD1222 COVID-19 vaccine.

The chain's CDR3 is CASSLAHGRNTEAFF. The CDR3, as DNA: TGTGCCAGTAGCTTGGCCCATGGTCGGAACACTGAAGCTTTCTTT. The gene calls are TRBV5-8 and TRBJ1-1, with D uncertain. This CDR3 is 15 amino acids long. Germline assignment: CDR1 SGHTS and CDR2 YDEGEE.